The present TCR beta chain was sequenced within a study of blood T cell repertoires in COVID-19. V lost 6 bases to trimming and J lost 10 bases, with 16 bases between them. Germline values: CDR1 LNHNV, CDR2 YYDKDF (reference sequence). The CDR3 consists of 14 residues. Some clones are missing from TCRdb's copy, which holds only in-frame ones; the method was immunoSEQ multiplex PCR. The sample contains approximately 88,000 clones, approximately 80% of which appear only once. This rearrangement joins TRBV15 to TRBJ1-6; unclear D gene. This clonotype was obtained from a human donor in a cohort sampled during active COVID-19. The sample consisted of peripheral blood. The chain's CDR3 is CATRTHERGSPLHF. The CDR3 region has the DNA TGTGCCACCAGGACGCACGAGCGAGGATCACCCCTCCACTTT.